Sequencing of this T cell receptor beta chain was carried out in a study of naive and memory T cell subsets. Study results and caveats: A clonotype means one alpha or beta sequence, not an alpha/beta pair. Over 95% of naive TCR sequences appeared only once after error correction, unlike memory subsets. Diversity fell and Gini index rose from naive through CM, EM, EMRA.

This clonotype showed up just a few times. Its antigen is currently unknown. Both TRBC1 and TRBC2 were covered by a beta constant-region primer of two equimolar oligonucleotides. A 12-nucleotide UMI and the SP2 primer were added to the cDNA 3' end by oligonucleotide ligation. TCRdb recomputed calls from the UMI-ligation and nested PCR reads with MiXCR, one row per CDR3 protein. The sample has 84,000 or so distinct CDR3 sequences; approximately 6.5% are singletons. The sequenced material came from central memory CD4+ T cells from blood. The clonotype originates from a human donor in good health.

Here the CDR3 DNA reads TGTGCCAGCAGCTTGGGGGGGCTCATTATGAATGAAAAACTGTTTTTT. This encodes CASSLGGLIMNEKLFF. This rearrangement joins TRBV7-9 to TRBJ1-4; D perhaps matches TRBD1 (6 bases). Per germline, CDR1 SEHNR and CDR2 FQNEAQ (reference sequence). The CDR3 has 16 amino acids. Deletions cut 3 bases from V and 5 bases from J, with 16 bases between.